The rows below give T cell receptor beta chains drawn from one sample of a study of vaccination effects on CD4 cells after COVID-19. Only in-frame clones appear in the TCRdb table, and some are missing; sequencing was by immunoSEQ multiplex PCR. The sample includes just under 75,000 clones, around 74% of them seen just once. Their cognate antigens are unknown. This material consisted of CD4+ T cells from PBMCs cultured with HCoV-NL63 spike peptides, taken before COVID-19 vaccination. The receptors were gathered from a human donor who received a COVID-19 vaccine. The CDR3 runs from the conserved cysteine through the conserved F or W. D genes are given only for firm matches. Clone size is given for some rows only: seen once, a few or many times, or a class if the clone is expanded.

abundance | j_gene | v_gene | d_gene | CDR3aa | CDR3nt
NA | TRBJ1-5 | TRBV18 | NA | CASSLNDRNQPQHF | TGTGCCAGCTCACTAAATGACAGGAATCAGCCCCAGCATTTT
few | TRBJ2-5 | TRBV5-4 | TRBD1 | CASSPAGGQGSGETQYF | TGTGCCAGCAGCCCAGCAGGGGGACAGGGGTCGGGGGAGACCCAGTACTTC
NA | TRBJ1-3 | TRBV20-1 | NA | CSASFGQLAGNTIYF | TGCAGTGCTAGTTTTGGCCAGCTAGCTGGAAACACCATATATTTT
few | TRBJ1-2 | TRBV30 | TRBD1 | CAGAIRDRGYGYTF | TGTGCCGGCGCTATTCGGGACAGGGGTTACGGCTACACCTTC
NA | TRBJ1-1 | TRBV18 | NA | CASSPGSRVNTEAFF | TGTGCCAGCTCACCAGGGAGCAGGGTGAACACTGAAGCTTTCTTT
NA | TRBJ2-5 | TRBV5-1 | TRBD2 | CASSLRLAGAQQETQYF | TGCGCCAGCAGCTTAAGACTAGCGGGGGCGCAACAAGAGACCCAGTACTTC
NA | TRBJ1-5 | TRBV21-1 | NA | CASSKGKGQGLNQPQHF | TGTGCCAGCAGCAAAGGGAAGGGACAGGGGTTGAATCAGCCCCAGCATTTT
NA | TRBJ1-1 | TRBV5-6 | NA | CASSLAVRTEAFF | TGTGCCAGCAGCCTTGCGGTTAGGACTGAAGCTTTCTTT
NA | TRBJ2-3 | TRBV5-1 | NA | CASSRTSSGTTDTQYF | TGCGCCAGCAGCCGTACTAGCTCCGGTACCACAGATACGCAGTATTTT
NA | TRBJ1-1 | TRBV4-3 | NA | CASREGQNTEAFF | TGCGCCAGCAGAGAGGGGCAGAACACTGAAGCTTTCTTT
once | TRBJ1-6 | TRBV6-5 | NA | CASSRERDSPLHF | TGTGCCAGCAGTAGGGAGAGAGATTCACCCCTCCACTTT
NA | TRBJ1-4 | TRBV30 | NA | CAWSVREVGEKLFF | TGTGCCTGGAGTGTACGTGAGGTTGGTGAAAAACTGTTTTTT
NA | TRBJ1-4 | TRBV11-2 | NA | CASSLVGTNEKLFF | TGTGCCAGCAGCTTAGTGGGTACAAATGAAAAACTGTTTTTT
NA | TRBJ2-2 | TRBV11-1 | TRBD2 | CASRPGEGNTGELFF | TGTGCCAGCAGACCCGGGGAGGGAAACACCGGGGAGCTGTTTTTT
NA | TRBJ2-3 | TRBV2 | TRBD2 | CASSEAVRGGLLYF | TGTGCCAGCAGTGAAGCTGTTCGGGGGGGGCTTCTGTATTTT
NA | TRBJ2-5 | TRBV24-1 | TRBD1 | CATSSKGQPEQETQYF | TGTGCCACCAGTTCGAAGGGACAGCCCGAACAAGAGACCCAGTACTTC
NA | TRBJ2-3 | TRBV27 | NA | CASSPTYTDTQYF | TGTGCCAGCAGCCCTACATATACGGATACGCAGTATTTT
NA | TRBJ1-5 | TRBV2 | NA | CASSEAGESNQPQHF | TGTGCCAGCAGTGAAGCAGGGGAGAGCAATCAGCCCCAGCATTTT
NA | TRBJ2-5 | TRBV5-1 | TRBD2 | CASSSLAGVPYQETQYF | TGCGCCAGCAGCTCACTAGCGGGAGTTCCCTACCAAGAGACCCAGTACTTC
NA | TRBJ1-1 | TRBV25-1 | NA | CASSENIGMTEAFF | TGTGCCAGCAGTGAAAATATAGGGATGACTGAAGCTTTCTTT
NA | TRBJ1-2 | TRBV6-5 | TRBD1 | CASSFTGADYGYTF | TGTGCCAGCAGCTTTACAGGGGCAGACTATGGCTACACCTTC
once | TRBJ1-4 | TRBV24-1 | NA | CATSDNGGDGEKLFF | TGTGCCACCAGTGATAACGGTGGTGATGGAGAAAAACTGTTTTTT
NA | TRBJ2-3 | TRBV5-1 | NA | CASSSILLTDTQYF | TGCGCCAGCAGCTCCATTCTCCTCACAGATACGCAGTATTTT
once | TRBJ1-1 | TRBV5-1 | TRBD1 | CASSYRTGWVEAFF | TGCGCCAGCAGCTATCGGACAGGGTGGGTTGAAGCTTTCTTT
NA | TRBJ1-2 | TRBV24-1 | NA | CATSDPPGTGSGYTF | TGTGCCACCAGTGATCCCCCAGGCACAGGGTCTGGCTACACCTTC
NA | TRBJ1-1 | TRBV9 | NA | CASSRRGLPPIRAFF | TGTGCCAGCTCCAGGCGGGGACTGCCCCCCATAAGGGCTTTCTTT
NA | TRBJ2-3 | TRBV7-2 | NA | CASSLGSGATDTQYF | TGTGCCAGCAGCTTAGGGAGTGGGGCCACAGATACGCAGTATTTT
NA | TRBJ2-1 | TRBV5-1 | TRBD2 | CASSNLTSGPLGIF | TGCGCCAGCAGCAACCTGACTAGCGGGCCCCTAGGGATCTTC
NA | TRBJ2-2 | TRBV3-1/TRBV3-2 | TRBD1 | CASSRKLGTGDNTGELFF | TGTGCCAGCAGCCGGAAACTCGGGACAGGGGATAACACCGGGGAGCTGTTTTTT
NA | TRBJ2-4 | TRBV7-2 | NA | CASSKPVVSNGIQYF | TGTGCCAGCAGCAAACCGGTCGTATCAAACGGGATTCAGTACTTC
NA | TRBJ2-3 | TRBV30 | TRBD2 | CAWGLAGVDTQYF | TGTGCCTGGGGACTAGCGGGCGTGGATACGCAGTATTTT
NA | TRBJ1-4 | TRBV7-2 | NA | CASSLKAKTNEKLFF | TGTGCCAGCAGCTTAAAAGCAAAAACTAATGAAAAACTGTTTTTT
NA | TRBJ2-3 | TRBV24-1 | TRBD2 | CATRTSGGTDTQYF | TGTGCCACCCGGACTAGCGGGGGTACAGATACGCAGTATTTT
few | TRBJ2-1 | TRBV7-2 | NA | CASSFWSEQFF | TGTGCCAGCAGCTTTTGGAGTGAGCAGTTCTTC
NA | TRBJ2-3 | TRBV5-4 | TRBD1 | CASSLSGGGSTRTDTQYF | TGTGCCAGCAGCTTGTCAGGGGGCGGTAGCACCCGGACAGATACGCAGTATTTT
few | TRBJ1-1 | TRBV12-3/TRBV12-4 | NA | CASSRGTSAEAFF | TGTGCCAGCAGTCGGGGAACGTCCGCTGAAGCTTTCTTT
NA | TRBJ1-1 | TRBV4-1 | NA | CASSPERTGPMNTEAFF | TGCGCCAGCAGCCCCGAACGGACGGGGCCCATGAACACTGAAGCTTTCTTT
few | TRBJ2-6 | TRBV19 | TRBD1 | CASSMRTGTSGANVLTF | TGTGCCAGTAGTATGAGGACAGGCACGTCTGGGGCCAACGTCCTGACTTTC
NA | TRBJ2-1 | TRBV5-8 | TRBD1 | CASSEKQGVVSNEQFF | TGTGCCAGCAGCGAGAAACAGGGGGTCGTTAGCAATGAGCAGTTCTTC
few | TRBJ2-2 | TRBV25-1 | NA | CASSYTGELFF | TGTGCCAGCAGTTACACCGGGGAGCTGTTTTTT
NA | TRBJ2-3 | TRBV4-3 | NA | CASSQVTVNTDTQYF | TGCGCCAGCAGCCAAGTCACGGTAAACACAGATACGCAGTATTTT
NA | TRBJ1-1 | TRBV7-3 | NA | CASSLFENTEAFF | TGTGCCAGCAGCTTATTTGAGAACACTGAAGCTTTCTTT
few | TRBJ1-1 | TRBV30 | NA | CAWSPGRDAEAFF | TGTGCCTGGAGCCCCGGACGGGACGCGGAAGCTTTCTTT
NA | TRBJ2-3 | TRBV3-1/TRBV3-2 | NA | CASSKSGTAPDTQYF | TGTGCCAGCAGCAAATCGGGAACCGCACCAGATACGCAGTATTTT
once | TRBJ1-6 | TRBV7-8 | NA | CASSLELGGSPLHF | TGTGCCAGCAGCTTAGAGCTCGGGGGTTCACCCCTCCACTTT
NA | TRBJ2-3 | TRBV5-1 | NA | CATASGSTDTQYF | TGCGCCACCGCAAGCGGAAGCACAGATACGCAGTATTTT
NA | TRBJ2-5 | TRBV5-6 | NA | CASSLRVTETQYF | TGTGCCAGCAGCCTCAGGGTGACGGAGACCCAGTACTTC